The present T cell receptor (beta chain) was sequenced within a study of vaccination and CD4 T cells after COVID-19. As for the study in general: The authors exposed cells to overlapping spike peptides derived from SARS-CoV-2, HCoV-NL63, HCoV-OC43 and HCoV-229E.

As for this clonotype: Antigen specificity is unknown.

CDR1 is KGHDR, CDR2 SFDVKD, per germline. V lost 3 bases, J lost 1 base, and 13 bases lay in between. The CDR3 runs to 16 residues. Treatment denoted: approximately 10-day PBMC culture with coronavirus spike peptide pools or control peptides (ViraFEST assay). The Oncomine TCR Beta short-read assay generated sequence data from the DNA of cultured CD4+ T cells. TCRdb re-analysed the PCR reads in MiXCR, keeping a single row per CDR3 protein. The table has roughly 20,000 distinct CDR3 sequences, over 40% seen once. This TCR was recovered from a human donor who had recovered from COVID-19. J is TRBJ2-3 and V is TRBV24-1, with a tentative D call TRBD1 (5 bases). The sample taken for sequencing was CD4+ T cells from blood, cultured in vitro. In nucleotides, the CDR3 is TGTGCCACCAGTGATCCCGGCAGGGCCGGCACAGATACGCAGTATTTT. Its protein product is CATSDPGRAGTDTQYF.